This T cell receptor beta chain was identified during a study of control samples from healthy donors and cancer patients. Libraries were prepared by immunoSEQ multiplex PCR; TCRdb keeps only in-frame clonotypes and omits some of them. The top ten clones hold approximately 19% of a sample with approximately 90,000 clones, around four fifths of them seen once. This CDR3 comprises 18 residues. Germline CDR1 SGHTA, CDR2 FQGTGA. Trimming left V 6 bases short and J 7 bases short, with 30 bases between. This clone was observed a single time. The sequence came from a man aged 30-40 years in good health. The rearrangement joins TRBV7-3 to TRBJ1-1; D is possibly TRBD1 (5 bases). The sequenced sample consisted of blood. CDR3 nucleotide sequence: TGTGCCAGCAGGTACGATGACAATCCTCAGGGAAAGAAGGATGAAGCTTTCTTT. Translating it yields CASRYDDNPQGKKDEAFF.